The next 13 T cell receptor beta chains were all read from a single sample in a study of shared clonotypes between healthy human individuals. Assay used: immunoSEQ multiplex PCR; TCRdb lists only in-frame clones, some missing. This sample has about 580,000 clones, with 95% to 98% found just once. In the naive CD8 group, cells lacked CD45RO and were positively selected for CCR7, so terminally differentiated effector memory CD45RA+ cells were left out. Sequencing input: naive CD8+ T cells sorted from blood. These receptors were collected from a man aged 30 to 39 in good health.

The V gene is TRBV19, the J gene TRBJ1-1; 7 bases are a match to TRBD1. CDR1 and CDR2 from the germline V gene are LNHDA and SQIVND (reference sequence). V was clipped by 5 bases and J by 0 bases; unmatched bases: 6. This CDR3 contains 15 residues. CDR3 protein: CASSSGQTMNTEAFF. CDR3 in DNA: TGTGCCAGTAGTTCGGGACAGACAATGAACACTGAAGCTTTCTTT.

This clone has a single count. This chain connects TRBV27 to TRBJ2-1, with D perhaps TRBD2 (6 bases). The CDR3 spans 16 residues. Trimming took off 7 bases at V and 0 bases at J, with 16 bases between the two ends. Germline-derived CDR1 and CDR2 are MNHEY and SMNVEV (reference sequence). This CDR3 reads CASTPEGASSYNEQFF. The CDR3 DNA sequence: TGTGCCAGCACCCCGGAGGGAGCTAGCTCCTACAATGAGCAGTTCTTC.

The chain couples TRBV9 to TRBJ2-1; 7 bases are a match to TRBD2. Looked up from germline, CDR1 is SGDLS and CDR2 is YYNGEE. V dropped 3 bases and J dropped 6; count of bases not matched to a gene: 0. This CDR3 region has 12 residues. The CDR3 DNA follows: TGTGCCAGCAGCGGACTAGCCAATGAGCAGTTCTTC. Its protein is CASSGLANEQFF.

V gene TRBV29-1 combines with J gene TRBJ2-7; the match to TRBD2 covers 7 bases. The V gene's germline CDR1 is SQVTM and CDR2 ANQGSEA. Losses at the gene ends were 6 bases for V and 1 base for J; bases not matched to a gene: 6. The CDR3 is 13 amino acids. The CDR3 DNA sequence: TGCAGCGTGCTAGCGGTTGGTTCCTACGAGCAGTACTTC. Protein: CSVLAVGSYEQYF.

The chain has TRBV6-5 and TRBJ1-4, with D perhaps TRBD1 (5 bases). CDR1 and CDR2 (germline): MNHEY, SVGAGI. The CDR3 is 16 residues long. The ends were cut back, 2 bases at V and 8 bases at J, with 18 bases in the middle. CDR3 sequence: CASSYGPARVGEKLFF. In DNA form, the CDR3 reads TGTGCCAGCAGTTACGGCCCGGCCAGGGTCGGCGAAAAACTGTTTTTT.

A remark on this clone: Its ends do not fully match the called genes, so a read error is possible. The rearrangement uses TRBV4-3 and TRBJ2-2; D is possibly TRBD2 (5 bases). Per germline, CDR1 LGHNA and CDR2 YSLEER. The CDR3 loop spans 16 amino acids. The CDR3 bases are TGCGCCAGCAGCCAGAGTCGGTCAGCGAACACCGGGGAGTTGTTTTTT. This translates into CASSQSRSANTGELFF.

The J gene is TRBJ1-2, the V gene TRBV7-9, with 7 bases fitting TRBD1. Trimming at V came to 0 bases and at J to 5 bases, leaving 12 bases not matched to a gene. This CDR3 is built from 17 residues. Per the germline V gene, CDR1 is SEHNR and CDR2 is FQNEAQ (reference sequence). CDR3 region: CASSLAPGTARSYGYTF. The CDR3 DNA follows: TGTGCCAGCAGCTTAGCCCCCGGGACAGCTCGCTCTTATGGCTACACCTTC.

This clone was counted a single time. V and J are TRBV4-2 and TRBJ2-3, with 9 bases aligning to TRBD1. CDR1 is LGHNA and CDR2 is YNFKEQ in the germline V gene. The junction had 10 bases not matched to a gene; V was cut back by 4 bases and J by 2 bases. The CDR3 runs to 17 residues. The CDR3 reads CASSLGTGIFITDTQYF. The CDR3 bases are TGTGCCAGCAGCCTCGGGACAGGGATTTTTATCACAGATACGCAGTATTTT.

The V call is TRBV5-6, the J call TRBJ2-1; D tentatively reads TRBD1 or TRBD2 (6 bases each). The V gene lost 0 bases and the J gene lost 16 bases, with 14 bases spanning the gap. This CDR3 has 12 amino acids. CDR1 and CDR2 (germline): SGHDT, YYEEEE. The CDR3 protein is CASSLGTGAGFF. The CDR3 region has the DNA TGTGCCAGCAGCTTGGGAACGGGGGCTGGATTCTTC.

This clone was picked up one time. The chain carries TRBV28 and TRBJ2-1; 8 nucleotides match TRBD2. The CDR3 spans 16 residues. Germline lookup yields CDR1 MDHEN and CDR2 SYDVKM. J was trimmed by 7 bases and V by 2 bases; bases with no gene match: 10. The CDR3 is CASSLMGSGTGNEQFF. The CDR3 coding sequence is TGTGCCAGCAGTTTAATGGGTAGCGGGACCGGGAATGAGCAGTTCTTC.

This chain links TRBV7-7 with TRBJ2-3; 7 nucleotides agree with TRBD2. The ends lost 1 base at V and 5 bases at J; junction bases unmatched: 9. The CDR3 spans 16 residues. Per germline, CDR1 SSHAT and CDR2 FNYEAQ (reference sequence). CDR3: CASSLGGGSGGDTQYF. DNA for the CDR3: TGTGCCAGCAGCTTAGGTGGCGGGAGCGGAGGAGATACGCAGTATTTT.

V usage is TRBV7-2 and J usage is TRBJ2-7; 7 nucleotides agree with TRBD1. This CDR3 comprises 13 residues. V lost 2 bases and J lost 4; bases outside the gene matches: 2. Germline V gene data show CDR1 as SGHTA and CDR2 as FQGNSA. This CDR3 is CASSLIQGYEQYF. The DNA for the CDR3 is TGTGCCAGCAGCTTAATACAGGGGTACGAGCAGTACTTC.

The rearrangement links TRBV27 to TRBJ2-3, with D possibly TRBD2 on 6 matching bases. The V end was cut by 6 bases, the J end by 2 bases, with 15 bases between. Per germline, CDR1 MNHEY and CDR2 SMNVEV (reference sequence). The CDR3 sequence is 15 residues long. The CDR3 DNA is TGTGCCAGCAGGGATGGGGGGACCTTCACAGATACGCAGTATTTT. Translation gives CASRDGGTFTDTQYF.